This TCR beta chain was recorded in a study of identical twins. Study-level points and caveats: Excess twin sharing in beta out-of-frame sequences was weaker. Cord blood beta clonotypes that were abundant carried fewer insertions, and memory repertoires showed no such trend.

Comment on this clonotype: Its antigen is undetermined.

Trimming removed 5 bases from V and 6 bases from J, with 11 bases in between. This CDR3 comprises 13 residues. Germline V gene data show CDR1 as SNHLY and CDR2 as FYNNEI. All of the donors were Caucasians in good health. TCRdb re-derived calls from the 5' RACE reads in MiXCR, one entry per CDR3 protein. The sample lists about 1.7 million distinct CDR3 sequences; about 30% were seen once. This sequence originates from a newborn girl in good health. The sample was cord blood. The V call is TRBV2, the J call TRBJ2-1, with D uncertain. The CDR3 sequence is CASSNGPLNEQFF. The CDR3 DNA sequence: TGTGCCAGCAGTAACGGACCTCTCAATGAGCAGTTCTTC.